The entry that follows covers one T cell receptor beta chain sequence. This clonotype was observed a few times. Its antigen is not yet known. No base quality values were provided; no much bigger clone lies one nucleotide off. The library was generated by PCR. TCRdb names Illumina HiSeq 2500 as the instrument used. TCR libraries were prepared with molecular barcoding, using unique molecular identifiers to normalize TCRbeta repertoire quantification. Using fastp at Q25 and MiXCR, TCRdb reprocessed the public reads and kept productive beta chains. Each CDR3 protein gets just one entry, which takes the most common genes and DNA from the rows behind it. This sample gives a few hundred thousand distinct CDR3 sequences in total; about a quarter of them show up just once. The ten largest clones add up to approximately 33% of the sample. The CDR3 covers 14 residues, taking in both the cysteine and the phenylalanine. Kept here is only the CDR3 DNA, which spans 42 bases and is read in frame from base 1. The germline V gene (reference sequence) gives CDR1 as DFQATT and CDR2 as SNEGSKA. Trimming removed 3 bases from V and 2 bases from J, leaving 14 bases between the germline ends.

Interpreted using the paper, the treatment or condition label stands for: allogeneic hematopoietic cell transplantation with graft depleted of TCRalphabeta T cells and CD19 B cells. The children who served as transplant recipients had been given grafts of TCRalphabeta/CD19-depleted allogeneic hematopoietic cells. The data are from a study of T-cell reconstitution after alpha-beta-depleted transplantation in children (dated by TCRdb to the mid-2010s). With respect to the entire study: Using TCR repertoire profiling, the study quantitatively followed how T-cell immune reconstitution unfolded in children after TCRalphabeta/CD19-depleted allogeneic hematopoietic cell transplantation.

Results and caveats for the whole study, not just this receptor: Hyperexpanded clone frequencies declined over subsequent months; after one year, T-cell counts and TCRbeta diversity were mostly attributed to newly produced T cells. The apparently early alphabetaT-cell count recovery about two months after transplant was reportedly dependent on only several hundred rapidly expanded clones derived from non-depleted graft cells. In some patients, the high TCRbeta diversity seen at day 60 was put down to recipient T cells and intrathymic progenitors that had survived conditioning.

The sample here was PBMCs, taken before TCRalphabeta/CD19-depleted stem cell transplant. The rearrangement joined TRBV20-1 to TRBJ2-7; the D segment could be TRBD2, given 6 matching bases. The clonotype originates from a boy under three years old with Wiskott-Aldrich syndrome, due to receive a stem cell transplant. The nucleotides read TGCAGTGCTAGTGGGGACTCCAGAACCTACGAGCAGTACTTC. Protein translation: CSASGDSRTYEQYF.